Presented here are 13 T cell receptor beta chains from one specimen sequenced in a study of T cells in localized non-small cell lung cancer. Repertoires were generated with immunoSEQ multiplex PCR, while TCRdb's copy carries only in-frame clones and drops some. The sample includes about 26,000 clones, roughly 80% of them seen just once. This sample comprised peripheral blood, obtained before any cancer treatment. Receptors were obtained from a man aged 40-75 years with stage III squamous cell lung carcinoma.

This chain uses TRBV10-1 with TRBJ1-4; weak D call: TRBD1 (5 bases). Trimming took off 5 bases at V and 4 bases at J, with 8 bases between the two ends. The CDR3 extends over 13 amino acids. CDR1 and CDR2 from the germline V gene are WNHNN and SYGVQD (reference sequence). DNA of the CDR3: TGCGCCAGCAGTAGACAGATTAATGAAAAACTGTTTTTT. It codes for CASSRQINEKLFF.

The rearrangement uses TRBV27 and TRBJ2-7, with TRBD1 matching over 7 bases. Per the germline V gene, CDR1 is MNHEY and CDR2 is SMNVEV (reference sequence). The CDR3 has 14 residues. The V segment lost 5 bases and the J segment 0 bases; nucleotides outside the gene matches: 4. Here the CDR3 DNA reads TGTGCCAGCAGTAGACAGGGAAGCTCCTACGAGCAGTACTTC. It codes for CASSRQGSSYEQYF.

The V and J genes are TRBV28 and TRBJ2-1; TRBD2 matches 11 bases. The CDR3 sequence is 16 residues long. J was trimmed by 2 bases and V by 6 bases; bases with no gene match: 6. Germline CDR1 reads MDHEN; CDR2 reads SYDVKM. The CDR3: CASSIGTSGAYNEQFF. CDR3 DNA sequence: TGTGCCAGCAGCATCGGGACTAGCGGAGCCTACAATGAGCAGTTCTTC.

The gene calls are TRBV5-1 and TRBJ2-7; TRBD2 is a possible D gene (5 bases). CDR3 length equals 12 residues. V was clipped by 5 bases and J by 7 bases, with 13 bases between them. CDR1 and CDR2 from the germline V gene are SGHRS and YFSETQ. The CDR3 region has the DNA TGCGCCAGCAGTCCCCTCAGAGGGGAGCAGTACTTC. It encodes CASSPLRGEQYF.

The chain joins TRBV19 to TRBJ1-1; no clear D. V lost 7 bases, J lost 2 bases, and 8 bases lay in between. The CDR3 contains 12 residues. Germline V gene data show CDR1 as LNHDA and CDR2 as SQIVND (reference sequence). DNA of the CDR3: TGTGCCAGTAAGCTTCGTAACACTGAAGCTTTCTTT. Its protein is CASKLRNTEAFF.

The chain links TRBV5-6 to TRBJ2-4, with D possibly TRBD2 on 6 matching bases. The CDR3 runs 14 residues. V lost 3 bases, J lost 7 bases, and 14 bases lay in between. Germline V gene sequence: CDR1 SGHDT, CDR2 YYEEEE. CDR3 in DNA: TGTGCCAGCAGCTCGGGACCAGGGAGGAACATTCAGTACTTC. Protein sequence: CASSSGPGRNIQYF. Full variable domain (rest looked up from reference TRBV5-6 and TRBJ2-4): DAGVTQSPTHLIKTRGQQVTLRCSPKSGHDTVSWYQQALGQGPQFIFQYYEEEERQRGNFPDRFSGHQFPNYSSELNVNALLLGDSALYLCASSSGPGRNIQYFGAGTRLSVL.

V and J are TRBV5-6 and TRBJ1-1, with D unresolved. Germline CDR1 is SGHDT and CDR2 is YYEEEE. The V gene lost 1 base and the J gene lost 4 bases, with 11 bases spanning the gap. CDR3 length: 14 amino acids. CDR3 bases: TGTGCCAGCAGCTTGCTGGGGTTGGGCACTGAAGCTTTCTTT. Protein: CASSLLGLGTEAFF.

The DNA for the CDR3 is TGTGCCTGGAGGAGCTCTGGGGCCAACGTCCTGACTTTC. Protein product: CAWRSSGANVLTF. The chain employs TRBV30 and TRBJ2-6; D call uncertain. The CDR3 covers 13 residues. Trimming removed 3 bases from V and 0 bases from J, with 3 bases in between. Germline V gives CDR1 GTSNPN, CDR2 SVGIG (reference sequence). Full variable domain (rest looked up from reference TRBV30 and TRBJ2-6): SQTIHQWPATLVQPVGSPLSLECTVEGTSNPNLYWYRQAAGRGLQLLFYSVGIGQISSEVPQNLSASRPQDRQFILSSKKLLLSDSGFYLCAWRSSGANVLTFGAGSRLTVL.

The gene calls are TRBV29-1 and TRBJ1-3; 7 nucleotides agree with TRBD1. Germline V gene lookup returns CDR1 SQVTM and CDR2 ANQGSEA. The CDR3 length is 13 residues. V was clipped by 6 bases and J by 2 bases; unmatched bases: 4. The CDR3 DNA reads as TGCAGCGTAGGGGGACAGACTGGAAACACCATATATTTT. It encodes CSVGGQTGNTIYF.

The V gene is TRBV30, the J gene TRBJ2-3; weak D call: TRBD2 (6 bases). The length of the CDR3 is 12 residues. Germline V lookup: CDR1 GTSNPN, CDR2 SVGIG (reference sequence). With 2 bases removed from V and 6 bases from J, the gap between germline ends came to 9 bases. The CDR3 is CAWSPRGDTQYF. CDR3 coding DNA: TGTGCCTGGAGTCCTCGGGGGGATACGCAGTATTTT.

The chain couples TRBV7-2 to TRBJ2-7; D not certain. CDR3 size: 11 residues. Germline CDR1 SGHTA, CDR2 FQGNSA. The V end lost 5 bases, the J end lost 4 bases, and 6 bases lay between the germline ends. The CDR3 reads CASSDRYEQYV. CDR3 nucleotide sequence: TGTGCCAGCAGCGACCGGTACGAGCAGTACGTC.

CDR3 nucleotide sequence: TGTGCCAGCAGCTCCCGAAGGGACACGGTCACAAACGAGCAGTACTTC. Translating it yields CASSSRRDTVTNEQYF. The chain has TRBV5-6 and TRBJ2-7, with TRBD1 as a possible D gene (6 bases). The V gene lost 3 bases and the J gene lost 5 bases, with 21 bases spanning the gap. The CDR3 extends over 16 amino acids. CDR1 SGHDT and CDR2 YYEEEE come from the germline V gene. The full variable domain, rest sourced from reference TRBV5-6 and TRBJ2-7, is DAGVTQSPTHLIKTRGQQVTLRCSPKSGHDTVSWYQQALGQGPQFIFQYYEEEERQRGNFPDRFSGHQFPNYSSELNVNALLLGDSALYLCASSSRRDTVTNEQYFGPGTRLTVT.

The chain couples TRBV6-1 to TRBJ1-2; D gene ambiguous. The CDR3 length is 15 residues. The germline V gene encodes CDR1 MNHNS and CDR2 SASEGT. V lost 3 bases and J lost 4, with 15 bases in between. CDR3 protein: CASSEVADKVYGYTF. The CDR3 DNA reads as TGTGCCAGCAGTGAGGTGGCAGACAAAGTCTATGGCTACACCTTC.